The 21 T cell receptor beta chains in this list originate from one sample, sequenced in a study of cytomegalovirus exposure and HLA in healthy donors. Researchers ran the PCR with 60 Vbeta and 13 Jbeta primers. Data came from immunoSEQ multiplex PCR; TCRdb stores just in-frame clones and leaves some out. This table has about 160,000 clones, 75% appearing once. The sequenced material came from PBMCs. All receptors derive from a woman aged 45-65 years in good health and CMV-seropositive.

The CDR3 sequence is CAIKAGIESNQPQHF. CDR3 bases: TGTGCCATCAAGGCAGGGATTGAAAGCAATCAGCCCCAGCATTTT. The chain uses TRBV10-3 and TRBJ1-5, with D possibly TRBD1 on 5 matching bases. This CDR3 comprises 15 residues. Trimming took off 7 bases at V and 1 base at J, with 14 bases between the two ends. CDR1 ENHRY and CDR2 SYGVKD come from the germline V gene.

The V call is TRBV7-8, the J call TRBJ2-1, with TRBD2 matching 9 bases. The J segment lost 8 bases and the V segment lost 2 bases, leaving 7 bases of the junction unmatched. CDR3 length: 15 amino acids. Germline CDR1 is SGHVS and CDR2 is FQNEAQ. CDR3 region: CASSLLLAGVDEQFF. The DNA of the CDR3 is TGTGCCAGCAGCTTACTACTAGCGGGTGTCGATGAGCAGTTCTTC. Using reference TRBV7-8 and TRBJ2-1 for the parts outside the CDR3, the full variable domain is GAGVSQSPRYKVAKRGQDVALRCDPISGHVSLFWYQQALGQGPEFLTYFQNEAQLDKSGLPSDRFFAERPEGSVSTLKIQRTQQEDSAVYLCASSLLLAGVDEQFFGPGTRLTVL.

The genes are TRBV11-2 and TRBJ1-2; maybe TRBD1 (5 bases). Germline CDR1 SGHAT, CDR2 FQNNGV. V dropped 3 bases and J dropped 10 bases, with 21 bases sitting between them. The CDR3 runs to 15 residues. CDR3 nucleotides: TGTGCCAGCAGCTTGGCTGGGGCCAGCCTTAGGACCTACACCTTC. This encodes CASSLAGASLRTYTF. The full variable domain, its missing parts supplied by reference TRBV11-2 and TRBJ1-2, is EAGVAQSPRYKIIEKRQSVAFWCNPISGHATLYWYQQILGQGPKLLIQFQNNGVVDDSQLPKDRFSAERLKGVDSTLKIQPAKLEDSAVYLCASSLAGASLRTYTFGSGTRLTVV.

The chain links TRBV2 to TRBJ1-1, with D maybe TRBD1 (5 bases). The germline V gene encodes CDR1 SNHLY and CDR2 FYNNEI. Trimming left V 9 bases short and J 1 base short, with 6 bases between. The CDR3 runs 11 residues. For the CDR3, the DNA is TGTGCCAGACAGGCGAACACTGAAGCTTTCTTT. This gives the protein CARQANTEAFF.

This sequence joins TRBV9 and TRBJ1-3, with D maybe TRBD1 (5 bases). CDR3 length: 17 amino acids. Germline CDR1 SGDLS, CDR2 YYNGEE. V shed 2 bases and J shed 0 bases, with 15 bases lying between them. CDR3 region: CASSVSTATRSGNTIYF. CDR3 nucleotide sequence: TGTGCCAGCAGCGTTTCGACAGCTACACGCTCTGGAAACACCATATATTTT.

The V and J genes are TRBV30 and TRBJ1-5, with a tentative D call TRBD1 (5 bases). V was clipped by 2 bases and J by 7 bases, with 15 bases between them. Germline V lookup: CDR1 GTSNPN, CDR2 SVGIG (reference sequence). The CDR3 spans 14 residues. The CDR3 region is CAWSPWGGGQPQHF. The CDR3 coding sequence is TGTGCCTGGAGTCCCTGGGGGGGTGGCCAGCCCCAGCATTTT.

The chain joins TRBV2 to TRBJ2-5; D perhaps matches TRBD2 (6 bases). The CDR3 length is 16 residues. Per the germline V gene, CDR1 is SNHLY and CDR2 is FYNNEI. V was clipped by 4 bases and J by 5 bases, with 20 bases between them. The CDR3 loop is CASSALNAGFGETQYF. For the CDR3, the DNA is TGTGCCAGCAGTGCCCTAAACGCGGGGTTCGGGGAGACCCAGTACTTC.

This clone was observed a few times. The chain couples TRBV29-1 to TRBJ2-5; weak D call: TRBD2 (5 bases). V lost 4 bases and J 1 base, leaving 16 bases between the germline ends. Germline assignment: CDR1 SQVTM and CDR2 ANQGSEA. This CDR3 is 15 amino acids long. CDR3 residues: CSVARGPDRQETQYF. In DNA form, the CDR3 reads TGCAGCGTTGCACGGGGTCCCGACCGCCAAGAGACCCAGTACTTC.

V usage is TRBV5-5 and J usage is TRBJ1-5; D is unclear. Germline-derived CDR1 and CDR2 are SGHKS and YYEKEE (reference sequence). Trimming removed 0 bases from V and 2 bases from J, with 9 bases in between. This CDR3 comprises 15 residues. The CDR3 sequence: CASSLDVARNQPQHF. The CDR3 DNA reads TGTGCCAGCAGCTTGGATGTTGCGCGCAATCAGCCCCAGCATTTT.

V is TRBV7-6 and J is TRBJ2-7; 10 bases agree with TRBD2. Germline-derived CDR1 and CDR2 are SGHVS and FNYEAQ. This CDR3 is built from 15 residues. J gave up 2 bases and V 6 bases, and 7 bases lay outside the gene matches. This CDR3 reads CASSSVAGGAYEQYF. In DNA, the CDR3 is TGTGCCAGCAGTTCAGTAGCGGGGGGTGCCTACGAGCAGTACTTC.

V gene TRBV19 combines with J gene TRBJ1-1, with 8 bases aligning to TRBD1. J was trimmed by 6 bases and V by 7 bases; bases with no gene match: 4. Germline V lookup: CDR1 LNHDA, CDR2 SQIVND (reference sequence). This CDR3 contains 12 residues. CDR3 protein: CASNDRGAEAFF. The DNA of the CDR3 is TGTGCCAGTAACGACAGGGGAGCTGAAGCTTTCTTT.

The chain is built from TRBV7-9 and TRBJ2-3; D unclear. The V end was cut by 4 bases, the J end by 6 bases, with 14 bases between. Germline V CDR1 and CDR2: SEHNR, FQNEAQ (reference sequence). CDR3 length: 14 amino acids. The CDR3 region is CASSSIGSADTQYF. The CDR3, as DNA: TGTGCCAGCAGCTCAATCGGCAGCGCCGATACGCAGTATTTT.

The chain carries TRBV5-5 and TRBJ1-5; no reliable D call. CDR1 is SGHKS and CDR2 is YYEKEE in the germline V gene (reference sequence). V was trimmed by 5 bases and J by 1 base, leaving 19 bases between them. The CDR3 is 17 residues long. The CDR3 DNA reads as TGTGCCAGCAGGTCAGGACTTAGCAATCGGAGCAATCAGCCCCAGCATTTT. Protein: CASRSGLSNRSNQPQHF.

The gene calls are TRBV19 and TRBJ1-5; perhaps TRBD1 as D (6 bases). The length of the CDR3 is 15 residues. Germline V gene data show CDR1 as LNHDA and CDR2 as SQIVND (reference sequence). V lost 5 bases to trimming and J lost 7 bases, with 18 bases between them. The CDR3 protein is CASSPGGGLGQPQHF. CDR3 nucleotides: TGTGCCAGTAGTCCTGGGGGGGGGCTGGGACAGCCCCAGCATTTT. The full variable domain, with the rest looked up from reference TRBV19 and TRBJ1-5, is DGGITQSPKYLFRKEGQNVTLSCEQNLNHDAMYWYRQDPGQGLRLIYYSQIVNDFQKGDIAEGYSVSREKKESFPLTVTSAQKNPTAFYLCASSPGGGLGQPQHFGDGTRLSIL.

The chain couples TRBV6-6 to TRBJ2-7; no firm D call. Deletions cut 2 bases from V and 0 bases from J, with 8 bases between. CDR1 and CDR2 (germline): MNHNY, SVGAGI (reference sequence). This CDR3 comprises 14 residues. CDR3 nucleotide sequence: TGTGCCAGCAGTTACGGGCAGAACTCCTACGAGCAGTACTTC. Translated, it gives CASSYGQNSYEQYF.

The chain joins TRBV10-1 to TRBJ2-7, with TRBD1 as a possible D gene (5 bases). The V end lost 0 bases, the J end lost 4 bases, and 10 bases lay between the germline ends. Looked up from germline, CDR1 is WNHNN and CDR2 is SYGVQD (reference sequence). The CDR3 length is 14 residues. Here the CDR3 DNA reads TGCGCCAGCAGTGAGTCTACAGGCAATTACGAGCAGTACTTC. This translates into CASSESTGNYEQYF.

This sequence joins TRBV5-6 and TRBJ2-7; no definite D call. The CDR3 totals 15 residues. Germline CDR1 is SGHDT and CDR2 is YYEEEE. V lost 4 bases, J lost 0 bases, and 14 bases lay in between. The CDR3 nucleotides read TGTGCCAGCAGCCCTAGACGGTGGAGCTCCTACGAGCAGTACTTC. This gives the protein CASSPRRWSSYEQYF.

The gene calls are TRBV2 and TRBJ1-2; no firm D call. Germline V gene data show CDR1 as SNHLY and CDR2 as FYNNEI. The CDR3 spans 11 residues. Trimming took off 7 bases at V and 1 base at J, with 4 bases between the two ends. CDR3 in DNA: TGTGCCAGCAATCTTAACTATGGCTACACCTTC. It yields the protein CASNLNYGYTF.

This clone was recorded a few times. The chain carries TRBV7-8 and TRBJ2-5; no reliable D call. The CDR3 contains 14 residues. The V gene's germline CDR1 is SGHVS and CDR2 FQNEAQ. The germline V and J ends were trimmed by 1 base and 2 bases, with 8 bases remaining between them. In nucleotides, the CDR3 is TGTGCCAGCAGCTTAGGCAGTCGTCAAGAGACCCAGTACTTC. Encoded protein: CASSLGSRQETQYF.

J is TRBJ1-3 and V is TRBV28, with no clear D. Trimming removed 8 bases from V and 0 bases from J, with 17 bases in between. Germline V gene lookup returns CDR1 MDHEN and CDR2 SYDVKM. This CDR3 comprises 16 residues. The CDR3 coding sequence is TGTGCCAGCTCTGGAATGTCTCGGGGCTCTGGAAACACCATATATTTT. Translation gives CASSGMSRGSGNTIYF.

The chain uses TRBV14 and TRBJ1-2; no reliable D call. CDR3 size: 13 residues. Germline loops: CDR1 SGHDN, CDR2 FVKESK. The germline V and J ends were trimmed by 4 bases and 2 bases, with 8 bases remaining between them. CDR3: CASSPGLNYGYTF. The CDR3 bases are TGTGCCAGCAGCCCGGGTCTAAACTATGGCTACACCTTC.